This TCR beta chain derives from a study of blood T cell repertoires in COVID-19. The table came from immunoSEQ multiplex PCR; TCRdb's copy has only in-frame clones and leaves some out. The repertoire consists of 300,000 to 450,000 clones, with approximately 90% occurring once and the leading ten covering less than 1.5%. The CDR3 covers 15 residues. Between the trimmed V and J ends, which lost 4 bases and 0 bases, there was a span of 8 bases. Looked up from germline, CDR1 is SGHNT and CDR2 is YYREEE (reference sequence). Only one count was recorded for this clone. All recovered Cohort 3 donors got two negative PCRs, got clearance, or saw symptom resolution.

The V gene is TRBV5-4, the J gene TRBJ2-6, with D uncertain. Sample: PBMCs or T cells enriched from blood (not recorded which). The clonotype originates from a woman under 30 who had recovered from COVID-19. The CDR3 DNA is TGTGCCAGCAGCCTGGATATCTCTGGGGCCAACGTCCTGACTTTC. Translated, it gives CASSLDISGANVLTF.